The present entry profiles one T cell receptor beta chain with its context. What it binds is unknown. The repertoire was sequenced with immunoSEQ multiplex PCR; TCRdb's copy has only in-frame clones and lacks some. The sample has approximately 68,000 clones; around 89% are singletons. This sample was taken from a study of T cell responses to AZD1222 COVID-19 vaccine. Germline loops: CDR1 KGHSY, CDR2 FQNENV. V lost 5 bases and J lost 2; bases outside the gene matches: 12. This CDR3 region has 17 residues. Study findings and constraints: None of the repertoires were sampled until the peak T cell response had passed. When two AZD1222 doses had been given, Spike-specific TCR breadth and depth rose. White British ancestry dominated among donors, who included more females, and clonal diversity was possibly underestimated. Spike as a whole was targeted by vaccine-associated CD4 TCRs, dominant at 160-218 and 743-854.

V gene TRBV16 combines with J gene TRBJ2-4; 7 bases match TRBD2. This TCR was recovered from an adult who received the MenACWY meningococcal vaccine as a control. Sample: peripheral blood, taken 28 days after the second dose of the MenACWY control vaccine. CDR3 nucleotide sequence: TGTGCCAGCAGCGCTGACGAGGGGAGGGGACCCAAAAACATTCAGTACTTC. Translated, it gives CASSADEGRGPKNIQYF.